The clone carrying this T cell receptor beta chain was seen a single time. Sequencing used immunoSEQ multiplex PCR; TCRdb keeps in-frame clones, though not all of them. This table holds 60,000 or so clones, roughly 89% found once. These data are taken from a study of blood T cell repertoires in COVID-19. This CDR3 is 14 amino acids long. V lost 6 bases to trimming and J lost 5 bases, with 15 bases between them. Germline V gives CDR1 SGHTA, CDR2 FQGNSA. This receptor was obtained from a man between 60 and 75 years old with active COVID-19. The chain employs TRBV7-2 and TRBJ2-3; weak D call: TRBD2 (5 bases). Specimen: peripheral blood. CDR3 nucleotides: TGTGCCAGCAGAATTGGGCTAGCTGTAGATACGCAGTATTTT. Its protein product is CASRIGLAVDTQYF.